These T cell receptor beta chains were read from a single sample in a study of blood T cell dynamics during melanoma immunotherapy. Some clones are missing from TCRdb's copy, which holds only in-frame ones; the method was immunoSEQ multiplex PCR. The table lists fewer than 15,000 clones, about 90% of them singletons, with approximately 0.18% in the top ten. The sequenced sample was effector memory CD8+ T cells from blood, obtained from a patient treated with checkpoint blockade. The receptors were gathered from a human donor with melanoma. CDR3s include the opening cysteine and the closing phenylalanine or tryptophan. D genes are given only for firm matches. Clone size appears in some rows only: once, few, many, or a class for an expanded clone.

d_call	clone_size	j_call	v_call	cdr3_nt	cdr3_aa
NA	NA	TRBJ1-5	TRBV4-1	TGCGCCAGCAGCTCAGGGGAGGGCAATCAGCCCCAGCATTTT	CASSSGEGNQPQHF
TRBD1	NA	TRBJ2-7	TRBV19	TGTGCCAGTAGTGTTAGCACAGGGGCTCCCTACGAGCAGTACTTC	CASSVSTGAPYEQYF
TRBD1	NA	TRBJ2-3	TRBV27	TGTGCCAGCAGCCCCGACAGGGGGCTTGATACGCAGTATTTT	CASSPDRGLDTQYF
NA	NA	TRBJ1-2	TRBV27	TGTGCCAGCAGTTTTCAATTGGACAGCCCCTATGGCTACACCTTC	CASSFQLDSPYGYTF
TRBD1	NA	TRBJ2-1	TRBV6-5	TGTGCCAGCAGTTATTGGGACAGGGGGCCGGGTGAGCAGTTCTTC	CASSYWDRGPGEQFF
NA	NA	TRBJ2-7	TRBV27	TGTGCCAGCAGTTTAGCCGCCAACTTACAGGGCTACGAGCAGTACTTC	CASSLAANLQGYEQYF
TRBD2	once	TRBJ2-1	TRBV7-3	TGTGCCAGCAGCCTGCCCAGCGGGAGCCACAATGAGCAGTTCTTC	CASSLPSGSHNEQFF
NA	NA	TRBJ2-6	TRBV19	TGTGCCAGTAACCCGTCTGGGGCCAACGTCCTGACTTTC	CASNPSGANVLTF
NA	NA	TRBJ2-7	TRBV6-5	TGTGCCAGCAGTACGGGCGCTACCTACGAGCAGTACTTC	CASSTGATYEQYF
NA	NA	TRBJ2-7	TRBV9	TGTGCCAGCAGCGTAGTCTTGCTGGGGGCCTACGAGCAGTACTTC	CASSVVLLGAYEQYF
NA	few	TRBJ1-2	TRBV27	TGTGCCAGCAGTTACCGCCGGGCGGCCTATGGCTACACCTTC	CASSYRRAAYGYTF
NA	NA	TRBJ2-3	TRBV27	TGTGCCAGCAGCCAGATACAGGGTGGCACAGATACGCAGTATTTT	CASSQIQGGTDTQYF
NA	NA	TRBJ2-3	TRBV12-5	TGTGCTAGTGGCAACCCCAGCGGTGAAACACACACAGATACGCAGTATTTT	CASGNPSGETHTDTQYF
TRBD2	once	TRBJ2-1	TRBV7-2	TGTGCCAGCAGCTGGAGCGGGGGGAGCTCCTACAATGAGCAGTTCTTC	CASSWSGGSSYNEQFF
TRBD2	NA	TRBJ2-1	TRBV4-1	TGCGCCAGCAGCCAAGAGCCTAGCGGGAGTATCAATGAGCAGTTCTTC	CASSQEPSGSINEQFF
NA	NA	TRBJ1-5	TRBV7-5	TGTGTCAGAAGCCGGATATGGGGACAGCCTAGCAATCAGCCCCAGCATTTT	CVRSRIWGQPSNQPQHF